This entry features one T cell receptor beta chain sequence. The antigen is undetermined. TCRdb fed the 5' RACE reads into MiXCR, producing one record per CDR3 protein. Of some 150,000 distinct CDR3 sequences in the sample, around 9.3% were seen once. This record comes from a study of T cells after yellow fever vaccination. On the study more broadly: Any fraction with a low cell number was prepared using SMART-Seq v4 Ultra Low Input.

V lost 2 bases, J lost 7 bases, and 9 bases lay in between. The CDR3 is 12 amino acids. Germline values: CDR1 ENHRY, CDR2 SYGVKD. General study points: A weaker but faster secondary response was observed, peaking on day 5 versus 15. Reappearance after the booster was seen for most primary-vaccination clones, at 95% to 97% CD4 and 85% to 90% CD8. Bulk-population clonotypes that are abundant could appear as contaminants in FACS-sorted repertoires.

The sequence was obtained from a man aged 18 to 29 who received the YFV17D yellow fever vaccine. The J gene is TRBJ2-7, the V gene TRBV10-3, with D unresolved. Sequencing was performed on CD8+ T cells sorted from PBMCs, taken 45 days after the yellow fever booster vaccination. The CDR3 loop reads CAISERAEEQYV. Here the CDR3 DNA reads TGTGCCATCAGTGAGAGGGCAGAAGAGCAGTACGTC.